The clone carrying this T cell receptor (beta chain) occurred a few times. Its antigen remains unidentified. These data come from a study of response to subunit inactivated influenza vaccine. Whole-study findings and limits: That few new T cells are recruited by each seasonal influenza vaccination was the authors' suggestion.

A single record per CDR3 protein comes from TCRdb applying MiXCR to the RT-PCR reads. The data hold over 400,000 distinct CDR3 sequences, with 9.5% to 13% observed a single time. The source was PBMCs from blood, collected more than 35 days after vaccination. The clonotype was recovered from a man aged 50 or older who received an inactivated influenza vaccine.

The CDR3 loop reads CSVATGKGYEQYF. CDR3 nucleotide sequence: TGCAGCGTTGCGACAGGGAAAGGCTACGAGCAGTACTTC. The chain carries TRBV29-1 and TRBJ2-7; 7 nucleotides line up with TRBD1. The V gene end was trimmed by 4 bases and the J gene end by 3 bases; junction bases not matched to a gene: 6. The CDR3 covers 13 residues. Germline V gene sequence: CDR1 SQVTM, CDR2 ANQGSEA.